The 2 T cell receptor beta chains reported below all come from one sample, sequenced in a study of T cells in Graves' hyperthyroidism and ophthalmopathy. Amplification of TCR beta CDR3 regions used RNA as the template. The HTBI primer set drove a first-round RT-PCR of the TCR CDR3. MiXCR, applied by TCRdb to the multiplex PCR reads, yields one record per CDR3 protein. The repertoire holds some 510,000 distinct CDR3 sequences, with 20% to 25% as singletons. Material for sequencing was blood. Source of these receptors: a man aged 18 to 29 with Graves' hyperthyroidism.

At least ten counts were recorded for this clonotype. The rearrangement joins TRBV19 to TRBJ1-1; 11 nucleotides align to TRBD1. Trimming removed 6 bases from V and 5 bases from J; junction bases left unmatched: 5. Germline assignment: CDR1 LNHDA and CDR2 SQIVND (reference sequence). CDR3 length equals 14 residues. CDR3 sequence reads: CASRWGQGGTEAFF. The CDR3 DNA is TGTGCCAGTAGGTGGGGACAGGGGGGGACTGAAGCTTTCTTT.

In this sample, this clonotype turned up many times. The V gene is TRBV27, the J gene TRBJ2-5, with D unclear. This CDR3 comprises 13 residues. Trimming took off 3 bases at V and 2 bases at J, with 7 bases between the two ends. Germline loops: CDR1 MNHEY, CDR2 SMNVEV (reference sequence). The CDR3 here is CASSFKYQETQYF. CDR3 in DNA: TGTGCCAGCAGTTTCAAATATCAAGAGACCCAGTACTTC.